The following is a TCR beta chain sequence with its context. It lacks a known antigen. Sequenced on an Illumina HiSeq 2000. TCR beta cDNA libraries were made by 5'RACE template switching that added a universal primer site and unique molecular identifiers. cDNA synthesis was primed from the TCR beta constant segment and was followed by two successive PCR amplification steps. Regarding the original processing steps: MIGEC was used to demultiplex reads and group the reads by UMI, and MiTCR was used to assemble and quantify clonotypes. Only TCR cDNA sequences supported by at least two reads were kept to exclude erroneous sequences. The tcR package was used for downstream repertoire analysis, and clonotypes were matched across fractions by CDR3 nucleotide sequence plus V segment. VDJmatch was used to annotate antigen specificity against VDJdb, with one amino acid substitution in CDR3 allowed. TCRdb reanalyzed the reads, keeping one entry per CDR3 protein sequence and omitting DNA. What appears here as the V and J calls and clone size reflects TCRdb's work, not the paper's. The table kept for this sample lists around 100,000 distinct CDR3 sequences. Approximately 17% of the sample is in the top ten clones.

The entry originates in a study of T cells expressing NK-cell markers (dated by TCRdb to the early 2020s). Study-level background: In sorted CD3+CD56+NKG2C+, CD3+CD56+NKG2C- and CD3+CD56-NKG2C+ T-cell subsets from 7 or 8 donors, TCR beta-chain repertoires were profiled. Among the eight sequenced donors, only one was HCMV-seronegative, while the other seven were HCMV-seropositive. The libraries were sequenced on Illumina HiSeq 2000/2500, MiSeq or NextSeq, producing 2 x 150 bp reads. Randomly selected healthy volunteers, three men and five women, were used as the eight sequenced donors. What the authors observed across the whole study: Those dominant clonotypes were again the most abundant among CD3+CD56-NKG2C+ cells in several donors, at about 28.3-60.1%. It remained unclear whether the expanded NKG2C-expressing T cell clones were specific for HCMV antigens. For several donors, the dominant CD3+CD56+NKG2C+ clonotypes were among the top 10 CD8+ clonotypes and accounted for about 1.0-7.5% of CD8+ T cells.

The germline V gene (reference sequence) provides CDR1 LNHDA and CDR2 SQIVND. From the cysteine through the phenylalanine, the CDR3 covers 14 amino acids. Only the protein sequence is given. A commercial ELISA kit detecting HCMV-specific IgG in serum was used to determine HCMV serostatus. Peripheral blood mononuclear cells were isolated from blood by Ficoll density gradient centrifugation. The receptor chain draws on TRBV19 and TRBJ2-1. The material sequenced was blood T cells: a sorted CD56 or NKG2C T cell subset, CD4+ or CD8+ T cells, or bulk PBMC T cells (not recorded which). The TCR was taken from a woman aged 18 to 75 in good health. The CDR3 here reads CASSIFAGYNEQFF.